The clone carrying this T cell receptor (beta chain) was found a few times. Its antigen is not identified. This entry is derived from a study of spatial heterogeneity in lung cancer. Study-wide points: Tumoral mutation counts were tracked by counts of expanded intratumoral alpha and beta TCRs. Expanded TCR counts, ubiquitous and regional, correlated respectively with ubiquitous and regional nonsynonymous mutation counts. Coverage was estimated at roughly 7.2% of tumor T cells for alpha chains and 13% for beta chains.

Time point specified: sample taken at primary tumor resection. Trimming removed 4 bases from V and 6 bases from J, with 12 bases in between. The germline V gene encodes CDR1 MNHEY and CDR2 SVGAGI. CDR3 size: 14 residues. TCRdb reprocessed the 5' RACE reads via MiXCR and lists one record per CDR3 protein. The profile covers roughly 9,800 distinct CDR3 sequences, with 12% appearing a single time and around 13% taken by the ten largest. The starting material was lung tumor tissue, obtained at surgery. The chain couples TRBV6-5 to TRBJ1-4, with D tentatively TRBD1 (5 bases). This TCR was sampled from a female donor with early-stage non-small cell lung cancer. The CDR3 here is CASSFDSRDEKLFF. The CDR3, as DNA: TGTGCCAGCAGTTTCGACAGCCGGGATGAAAAACTGTTTTTT.